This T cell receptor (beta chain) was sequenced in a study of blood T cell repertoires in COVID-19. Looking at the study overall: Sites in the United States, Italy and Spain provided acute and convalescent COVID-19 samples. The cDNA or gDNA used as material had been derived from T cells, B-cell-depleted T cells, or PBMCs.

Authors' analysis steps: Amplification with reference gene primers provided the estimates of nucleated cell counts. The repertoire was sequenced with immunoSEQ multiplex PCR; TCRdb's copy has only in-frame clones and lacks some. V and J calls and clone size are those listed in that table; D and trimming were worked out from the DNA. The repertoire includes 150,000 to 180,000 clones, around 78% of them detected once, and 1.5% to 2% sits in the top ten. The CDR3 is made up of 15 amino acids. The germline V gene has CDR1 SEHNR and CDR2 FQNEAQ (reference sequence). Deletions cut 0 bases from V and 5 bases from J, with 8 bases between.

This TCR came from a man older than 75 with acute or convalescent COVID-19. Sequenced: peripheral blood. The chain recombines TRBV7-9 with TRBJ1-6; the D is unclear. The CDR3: CASSLAQSNNSPLHF. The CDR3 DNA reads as TGTGCCAGCAGCTTAGCACAGTCAAATAATTCACCCCTCCACTTT. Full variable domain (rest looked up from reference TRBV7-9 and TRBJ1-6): DTGVSQNPRHKITKRGQNVTFRCDPISEHNRLYWYRQTLGQGPEFLTYFQNEAQLEKSRLLSDRFSAERPKGSFSTLEIQRTEQGDSAMYLCASSLAQSNNSPLHFGNGTRLTVT.